This note documents a single T cell receptor beta chain sequence. The data belong to a study of OX40 agonist ivuxolimab in advanced cancers. Only in-frame clones appear in the TCRdb table, and some are missing; sequencing was by immunoSEQ multiplex PCR. The sample includes some 91,000 clones, about 87% seen only once; the top ten take roughly 4%. The source material was CD4+ or CD8+ T cells sorted from blood, sampled in a trial of the OX40 agonist ivuxolimab. The sequence derives from an adult with an advanced solid tumor such as melanoma, head and neck, liver or kidney cancer.

This chain's CDR3 is CASSPSQGAGGYTF. For the CDR3, the DNA is TGTGCCAGCTCACCTTCACAGGGGGCGGGCGGCTACACCTTC. V usage is TRBV18 and J usage is TRBJ1-2; TRBD1 matches at 9 bases. Trimming at V came to 3 bases and at J to 8 bases, leaving 7 bases not matched to a gene. Germline V gives CDR1 KGHSH, CDR2 LQKENI. This CDR3 spans 14 amino acids. The full variable domain, rest sourced from reference TRBV18 and TRBJ1-2, is NAGVMQNPRHLVRRRGQEARLRCSPMKGHSHVYWYRQLPEEGLKFMVYLQKENIIDESGMPKERFSAEFPKEGPSILRIQQVVRGDSAAYFCASSPSQGAGGYTFGSGTRLTVV.